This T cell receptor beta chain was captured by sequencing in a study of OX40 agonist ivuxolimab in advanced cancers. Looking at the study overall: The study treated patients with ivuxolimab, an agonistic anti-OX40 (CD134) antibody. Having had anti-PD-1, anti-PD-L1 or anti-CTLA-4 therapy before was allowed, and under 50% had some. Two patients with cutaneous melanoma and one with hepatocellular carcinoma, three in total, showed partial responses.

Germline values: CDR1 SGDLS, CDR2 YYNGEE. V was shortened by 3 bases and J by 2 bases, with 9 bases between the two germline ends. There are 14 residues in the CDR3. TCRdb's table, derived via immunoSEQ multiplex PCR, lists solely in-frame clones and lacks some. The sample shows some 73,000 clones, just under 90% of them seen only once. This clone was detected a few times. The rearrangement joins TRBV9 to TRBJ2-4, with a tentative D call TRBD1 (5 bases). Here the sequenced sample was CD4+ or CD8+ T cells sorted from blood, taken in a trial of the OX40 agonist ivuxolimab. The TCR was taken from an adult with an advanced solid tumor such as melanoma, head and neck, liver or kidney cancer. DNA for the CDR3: TGTGCCAGCAGCGCCAGGGAAACCAAAAACATTCAGTACTTC. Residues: CASSARETKNIQYF. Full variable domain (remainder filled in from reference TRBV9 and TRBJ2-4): DSGVTQTPKHLITATGQRVTLRCSPRSGDLSVYWYQQSLDQGLQFLIQYYNGEERAKGNILERFSAQQFPDLHSELNLSSLELGDSALYFCASSARETKNIQYFGAGTRLSVL.